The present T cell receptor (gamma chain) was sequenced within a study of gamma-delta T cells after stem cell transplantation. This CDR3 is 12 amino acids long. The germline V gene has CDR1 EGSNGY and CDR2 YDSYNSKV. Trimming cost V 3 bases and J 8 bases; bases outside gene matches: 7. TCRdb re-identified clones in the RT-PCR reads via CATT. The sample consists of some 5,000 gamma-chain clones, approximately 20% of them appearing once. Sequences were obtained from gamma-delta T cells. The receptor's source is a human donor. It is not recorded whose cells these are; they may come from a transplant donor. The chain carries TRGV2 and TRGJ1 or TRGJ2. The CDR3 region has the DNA TGTGCCACCTGGGACCGTAATCATAAGAAACTCTTT. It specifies CATWDRNHKKLF.